This is a list of T cell receptor beta chains from one sample in a study of CD8+ T cells in alopecia areata. Sequencing was performed with immunoSEQ multiplex PCR; in TCRdb, only in-frame clones are kept and a portion is missing. The table has more than 90,000 clones, about three fifths seen once. The sample was CD8+ T cells sorted from blood, taken at week 4, from a patient treated with tofacitinib. These receptors were obtained from a human donor with alopecia areata. Both conserved end residues are part of each CDR3. D genes are given only for firm matches.

j_gene | d_gene | v_gene | CDR3aa
TRBJ2-3 | NA | TRBV10-3 | CAISESGSSTDTQYF
TRBJ1-2 | NA | TRBV29-1 | CSVGPVYGYTF
TRBJ1-1 | TRBD1 | TRBV5-1 | CASSLGQGTNTEAFF
TRBJ1-2 | NA | TRBV30 | CAWSVGLDGYTF
TRBJ1-1 | NA | TRBV28 | CASSPLQRHTEAFF
TRBJ2-5 | NA | TRBV5-6 | CASSLVAGDVGETQYF
TRBJ2-5 | NA | TRBV28 | CASSQRGGQETQYF
TRBJ1-3 | NA | TRBV30 | CAWRWGNTIYF
TRBJ1-2 | NA | TRBV4-1 | CASSDRGREGYTF
TRBJ1-1 | NA | TRBV4-1 | CASSEFTSRSDTEAFF
TRBJ1-4 | TRBD1 | TRBV7-9 | CASSLPGQRIATNEKLFF
TRBJ2-7 | NA | TRBV30 | CAWRQTAQLEQYF
TRBJ1-4 | NA | TRBV7-9 | CASSQDGWTMNEKLFF